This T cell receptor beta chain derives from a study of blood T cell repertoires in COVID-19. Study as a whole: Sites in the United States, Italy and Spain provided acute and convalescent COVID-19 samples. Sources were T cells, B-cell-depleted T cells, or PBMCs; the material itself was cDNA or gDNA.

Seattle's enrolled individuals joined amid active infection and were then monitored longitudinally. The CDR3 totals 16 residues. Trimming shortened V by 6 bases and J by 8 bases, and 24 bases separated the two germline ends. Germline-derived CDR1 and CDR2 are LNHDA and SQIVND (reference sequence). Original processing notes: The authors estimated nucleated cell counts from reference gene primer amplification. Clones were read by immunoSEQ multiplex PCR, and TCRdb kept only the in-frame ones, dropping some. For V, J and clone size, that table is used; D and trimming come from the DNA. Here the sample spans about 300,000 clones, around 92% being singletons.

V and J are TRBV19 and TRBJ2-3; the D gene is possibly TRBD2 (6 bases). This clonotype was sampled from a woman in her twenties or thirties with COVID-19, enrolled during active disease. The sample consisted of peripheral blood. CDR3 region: CASSPLAGGSPVTQYF. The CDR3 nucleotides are TGTGCCAGTAGCCCATTGGCCGGGGGTAGTCCTGTTACGCAGTATTTT.